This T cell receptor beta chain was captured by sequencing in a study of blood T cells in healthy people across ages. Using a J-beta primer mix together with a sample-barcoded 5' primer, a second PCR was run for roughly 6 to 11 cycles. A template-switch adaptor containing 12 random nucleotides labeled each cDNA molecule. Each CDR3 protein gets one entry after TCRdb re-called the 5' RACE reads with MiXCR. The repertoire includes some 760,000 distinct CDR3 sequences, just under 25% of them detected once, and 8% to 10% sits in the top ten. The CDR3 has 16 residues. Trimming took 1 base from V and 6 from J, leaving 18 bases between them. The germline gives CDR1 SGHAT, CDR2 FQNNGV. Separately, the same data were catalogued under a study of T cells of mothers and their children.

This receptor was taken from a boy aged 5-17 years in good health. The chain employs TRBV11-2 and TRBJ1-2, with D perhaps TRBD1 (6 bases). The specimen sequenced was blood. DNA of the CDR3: TGTGCCAGCAGCTTAGTGGGATCTACAGGGTTTGATGGCTACACCTTC. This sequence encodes CASSLVGSTGFDGYTF.